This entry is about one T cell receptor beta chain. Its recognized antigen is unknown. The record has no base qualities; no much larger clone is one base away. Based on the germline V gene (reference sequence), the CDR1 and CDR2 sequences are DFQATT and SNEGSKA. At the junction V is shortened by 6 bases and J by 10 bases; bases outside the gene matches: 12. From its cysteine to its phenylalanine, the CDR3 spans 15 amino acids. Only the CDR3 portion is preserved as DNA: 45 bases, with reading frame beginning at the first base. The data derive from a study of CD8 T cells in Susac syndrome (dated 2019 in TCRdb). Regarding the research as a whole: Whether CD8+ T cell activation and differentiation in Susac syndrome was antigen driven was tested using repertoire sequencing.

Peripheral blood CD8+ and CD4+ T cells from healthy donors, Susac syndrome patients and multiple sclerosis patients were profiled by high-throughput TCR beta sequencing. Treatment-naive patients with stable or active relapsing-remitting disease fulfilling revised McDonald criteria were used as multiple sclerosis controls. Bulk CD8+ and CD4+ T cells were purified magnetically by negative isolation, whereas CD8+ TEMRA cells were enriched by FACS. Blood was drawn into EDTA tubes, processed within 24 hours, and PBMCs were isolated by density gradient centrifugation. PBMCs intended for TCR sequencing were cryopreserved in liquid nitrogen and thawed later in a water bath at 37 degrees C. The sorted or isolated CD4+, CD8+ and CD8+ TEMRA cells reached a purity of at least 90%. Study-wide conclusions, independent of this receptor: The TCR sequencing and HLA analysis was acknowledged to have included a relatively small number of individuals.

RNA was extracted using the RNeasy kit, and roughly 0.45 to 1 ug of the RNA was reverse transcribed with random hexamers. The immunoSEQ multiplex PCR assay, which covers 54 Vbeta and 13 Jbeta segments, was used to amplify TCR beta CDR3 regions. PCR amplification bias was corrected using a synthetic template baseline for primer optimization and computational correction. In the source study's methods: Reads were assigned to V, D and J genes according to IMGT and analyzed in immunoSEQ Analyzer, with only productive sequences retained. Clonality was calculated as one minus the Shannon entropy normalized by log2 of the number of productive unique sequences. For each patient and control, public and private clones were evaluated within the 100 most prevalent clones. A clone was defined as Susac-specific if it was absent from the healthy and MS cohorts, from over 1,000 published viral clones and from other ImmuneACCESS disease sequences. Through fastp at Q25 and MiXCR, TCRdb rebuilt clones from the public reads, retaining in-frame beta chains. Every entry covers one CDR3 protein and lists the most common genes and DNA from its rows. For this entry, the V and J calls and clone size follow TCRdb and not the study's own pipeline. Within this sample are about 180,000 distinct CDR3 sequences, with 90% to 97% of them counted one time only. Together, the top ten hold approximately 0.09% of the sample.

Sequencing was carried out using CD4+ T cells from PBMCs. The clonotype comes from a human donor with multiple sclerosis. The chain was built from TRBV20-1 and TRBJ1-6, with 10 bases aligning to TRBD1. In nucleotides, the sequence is TGCAGTGCGCAGAAGCCGGGACAGGGGTACTCACCCCTCCACTTT. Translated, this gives CSAQKPGQGYSPLHF.